This T cell receptor (beta chain) was recovered during a study of T-cell memory formation after mild COVID-19. The study, taken as a whole, reports: CM and EM subsets held most contracting CD4+ clones; EMRA held CD8+ ones.

TCRdb ran MiXCR on the 5' RACE reads and lists one entry per CDR3 protein. The repertoire holds some 320,000 distinct CDR3 sequences, with roughly an eighth as singletons. Comment on this clonotype: Antigen specificity is unknown.

Trimming removed 2 bases from V and 9 bases from J, with 10 bases in between. CDR3 length equals 12 residues. The V gene's germline CDR1 is MGHRA and CDR2 YSYEKL. The rearrangement links TRBV4-1 to TRBJ2-5, with D possibly being TRBD1 (7 bases). This clonotype was obtained from a man younger than 35 who had mild COVID-19 (a few samples of this study predate the infection). Cell type and time point are not known. The sequencing input was PBMCs or a T cell subset sorted from them (not recorded which). Written as DNA, the CDR3 is TGCGCCAGCAGCCAACAGGGGGAGGCCCAGTACTTC. It codes for CASSQQGEAQYF.